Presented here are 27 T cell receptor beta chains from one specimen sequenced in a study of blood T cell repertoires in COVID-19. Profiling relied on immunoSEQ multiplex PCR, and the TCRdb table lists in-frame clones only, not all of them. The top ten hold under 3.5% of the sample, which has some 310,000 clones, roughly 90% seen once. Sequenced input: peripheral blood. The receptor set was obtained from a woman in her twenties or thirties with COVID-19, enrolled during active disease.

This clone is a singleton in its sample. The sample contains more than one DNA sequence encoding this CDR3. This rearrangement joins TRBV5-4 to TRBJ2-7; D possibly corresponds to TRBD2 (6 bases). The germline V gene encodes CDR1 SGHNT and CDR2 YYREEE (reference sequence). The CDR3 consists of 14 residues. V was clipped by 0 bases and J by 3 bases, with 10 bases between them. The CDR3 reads CASSLGAGSYEQYF. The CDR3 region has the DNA TGTGCCAGCAGCTTGGGCGCCGGGAGCTACGAGCAGTACTTC.

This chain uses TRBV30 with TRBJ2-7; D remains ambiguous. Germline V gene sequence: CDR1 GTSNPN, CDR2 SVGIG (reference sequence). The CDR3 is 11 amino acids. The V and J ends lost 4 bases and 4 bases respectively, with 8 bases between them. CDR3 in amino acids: CAWKRSYEQYF. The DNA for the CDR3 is TGTGCCTGGAAGAGGAGTTACGAGCAGTACTTC.

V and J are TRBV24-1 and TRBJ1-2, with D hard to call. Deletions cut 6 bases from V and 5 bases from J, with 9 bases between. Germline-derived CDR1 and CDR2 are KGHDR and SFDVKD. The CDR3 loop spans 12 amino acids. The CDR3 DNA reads TGTGCCACCAGTCTAGGAGGATATGGCTACACCTTC. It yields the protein CATSLGGYGYTF.

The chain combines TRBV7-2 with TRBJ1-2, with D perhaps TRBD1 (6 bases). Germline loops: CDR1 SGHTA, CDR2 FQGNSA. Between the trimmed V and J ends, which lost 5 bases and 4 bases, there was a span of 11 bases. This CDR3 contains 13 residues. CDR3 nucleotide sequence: TGTGCCAGCAGCCCCGGGACAAGCTATGGCTACACCTTC. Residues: CASSPGTSYGYTF.

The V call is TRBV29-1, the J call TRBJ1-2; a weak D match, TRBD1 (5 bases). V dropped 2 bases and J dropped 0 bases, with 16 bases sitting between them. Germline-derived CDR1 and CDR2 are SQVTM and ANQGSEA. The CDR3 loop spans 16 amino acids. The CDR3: CSVELNRTIANYGYTF. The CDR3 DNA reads TGCAGCGTTGAATTAAACAGGACCATAGCTAACTATGGCTACACCTTC.

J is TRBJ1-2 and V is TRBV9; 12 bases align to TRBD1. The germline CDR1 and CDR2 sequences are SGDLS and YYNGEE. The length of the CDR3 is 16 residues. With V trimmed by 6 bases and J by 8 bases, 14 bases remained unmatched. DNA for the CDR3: TGTGCCAGCAACCCTAACCCGGGACAGGGGGCCGGGGGCTACACCTTC. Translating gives CASNPNPGQGAGGYTF.

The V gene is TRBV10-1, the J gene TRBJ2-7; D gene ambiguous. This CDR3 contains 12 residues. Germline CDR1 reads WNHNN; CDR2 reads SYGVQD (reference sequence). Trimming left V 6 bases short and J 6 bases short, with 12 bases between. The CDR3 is CASSDPGSEQYF. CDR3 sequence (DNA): TGCGCCAGCAGCGATCCAGGCTCCGAGCAGTACTTC.

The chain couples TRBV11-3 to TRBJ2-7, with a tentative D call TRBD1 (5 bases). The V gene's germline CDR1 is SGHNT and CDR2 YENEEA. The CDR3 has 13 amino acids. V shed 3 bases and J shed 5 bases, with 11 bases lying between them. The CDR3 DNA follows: TGTGCCAGCAGCTTTGGCAGGGAAAACGAGCAGTACTTC. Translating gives CASSFGRENEQYF.

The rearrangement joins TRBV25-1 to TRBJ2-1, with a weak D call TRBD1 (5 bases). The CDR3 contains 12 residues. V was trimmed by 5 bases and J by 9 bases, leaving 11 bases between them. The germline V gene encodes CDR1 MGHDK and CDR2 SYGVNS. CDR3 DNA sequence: TGTGCCAGCAGTCCGCAGGGTACTGAGCAGTTCTTC. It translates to CASSPQGTEQFF.

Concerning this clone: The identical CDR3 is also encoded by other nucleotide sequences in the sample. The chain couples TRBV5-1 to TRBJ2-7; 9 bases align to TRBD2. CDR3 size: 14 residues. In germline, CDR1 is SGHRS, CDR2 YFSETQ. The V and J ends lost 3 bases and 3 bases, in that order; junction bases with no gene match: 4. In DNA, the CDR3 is TGCGCCAGCAGCTATAGCGGGAGTAGCTACGAGCAGTACTTC. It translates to CASSYSGSSYEQYF.

CDR3 sequence (DNA): TGTGCCAGCAGTTTACTCCCAGACTATGGCTACACCTTC. Its protein is CASSLLPDYGYTF. The rearrangement uses TRBV27 and TRBJ1-2; D gene unclear. Trimming pared 2 bases from V and 3 bases from J, leaving 7 bases between. The CDR3 sequence is 13 residues long. CDR1 is MNHEY and CDR2 is SMNVEV in the germline V gene (reference sequence).

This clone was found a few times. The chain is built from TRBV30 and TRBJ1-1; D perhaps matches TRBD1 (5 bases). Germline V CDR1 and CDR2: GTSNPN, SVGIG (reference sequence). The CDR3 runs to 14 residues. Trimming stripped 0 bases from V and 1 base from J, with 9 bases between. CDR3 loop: CAWSVSQGNTEAFF. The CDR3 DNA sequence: TGTGCCTGGAGTGTATCGCAGGGGAACACTGAAGCTTTCTTT.

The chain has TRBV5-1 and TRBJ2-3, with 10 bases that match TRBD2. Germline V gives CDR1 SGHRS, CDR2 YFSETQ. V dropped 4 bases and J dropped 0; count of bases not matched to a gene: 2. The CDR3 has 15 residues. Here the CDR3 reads CASSPGLASTDTQYF. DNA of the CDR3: TGCGCCAGCAGCCCGGGACTAGCGAGCACAGATACGCAGTATTTT.

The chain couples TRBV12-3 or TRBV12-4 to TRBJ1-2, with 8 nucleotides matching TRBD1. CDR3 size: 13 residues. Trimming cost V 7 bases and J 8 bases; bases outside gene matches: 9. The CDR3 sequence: CASTRTGTLGYTF. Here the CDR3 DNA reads TGTGCCAGCACCCGGACAGGGACGTTGGGCTACACCTTC.

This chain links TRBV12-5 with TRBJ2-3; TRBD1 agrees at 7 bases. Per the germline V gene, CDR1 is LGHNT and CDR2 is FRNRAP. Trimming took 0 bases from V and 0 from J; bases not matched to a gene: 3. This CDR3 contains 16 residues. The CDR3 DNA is TGTGCTAGTGGTTTGGTCGGGACAGATAGCACAGATACGCAGTATTTT. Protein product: CASGLVGTDSTDTQYF.

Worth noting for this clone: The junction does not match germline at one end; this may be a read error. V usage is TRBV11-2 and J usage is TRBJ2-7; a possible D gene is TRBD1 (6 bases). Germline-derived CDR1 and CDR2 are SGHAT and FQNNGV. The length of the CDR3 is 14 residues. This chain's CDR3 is CASSLDLWTVEKYF. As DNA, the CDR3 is TGTGCCAGCAGCTTAGATTTGTGGACAGTCGAGAAGTACTTC.

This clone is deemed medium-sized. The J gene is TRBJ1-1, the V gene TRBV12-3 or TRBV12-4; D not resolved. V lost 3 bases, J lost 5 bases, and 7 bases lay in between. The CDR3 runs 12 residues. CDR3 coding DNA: TGTGCCAGCAGTTTCTTAACAACTGAAGCTTTCTTT. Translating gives CASSFLTTEAFF.

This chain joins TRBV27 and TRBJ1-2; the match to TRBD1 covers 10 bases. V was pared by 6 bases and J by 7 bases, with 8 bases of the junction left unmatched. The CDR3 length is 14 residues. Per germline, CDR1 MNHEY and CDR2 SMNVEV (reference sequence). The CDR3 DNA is TGTGCCAGCAGGGGGACAGGGGAAGCCACTGGCTACACCTTC. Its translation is CASRGTGEATGYTF.

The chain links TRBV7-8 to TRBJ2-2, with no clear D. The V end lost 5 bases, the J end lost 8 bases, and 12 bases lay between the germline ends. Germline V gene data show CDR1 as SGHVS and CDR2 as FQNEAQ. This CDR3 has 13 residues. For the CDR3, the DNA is TGTGCCAGCAGCGACGAGCGCATAGGGGAGCTGTTTTTT. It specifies CASSDERIGELFF.

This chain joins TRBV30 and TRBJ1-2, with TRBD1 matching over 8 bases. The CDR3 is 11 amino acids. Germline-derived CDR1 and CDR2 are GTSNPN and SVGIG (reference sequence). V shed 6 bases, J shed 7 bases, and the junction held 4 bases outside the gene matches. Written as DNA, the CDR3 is TGTGCCTGTGGACAGGGTGGTGGCTACACCTTC. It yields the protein CACGQGGGYTF.

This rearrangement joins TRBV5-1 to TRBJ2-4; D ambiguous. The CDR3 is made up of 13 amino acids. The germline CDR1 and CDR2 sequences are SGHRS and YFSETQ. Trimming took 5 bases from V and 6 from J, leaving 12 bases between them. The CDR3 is CASSAGIGNIQYF. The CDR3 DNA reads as TGCGCCAGCAGTGCAGGTATAGGAAACATTCAGTACTTC.

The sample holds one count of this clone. CDR3 in DNA: TGTGCCAGCAGCCGGCGAGGGACAGGGCTCAACTATGGCTACACCTTC. Translation gives CASSRRGTGLNYGYTF. The genes are TRBV5-4 and TRBJ1-2; 9 bases line up with TRBD1. CDR1 and CDR2 (germline): SGHNT, YYREEE (reference sequence). V was clipped by 4 bases and J by 2 bases; unmatched bases: 9. The CDR3 is 16 residues long.

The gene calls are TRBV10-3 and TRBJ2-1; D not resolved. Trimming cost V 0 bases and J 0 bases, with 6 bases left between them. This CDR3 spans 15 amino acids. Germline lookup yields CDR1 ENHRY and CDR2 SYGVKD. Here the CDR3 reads CAISESIVSYNEQFF. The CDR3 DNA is TGTGCCATCAGTGAGTCGATAGTCTCCTACAATGAGCAGTTCTTC.

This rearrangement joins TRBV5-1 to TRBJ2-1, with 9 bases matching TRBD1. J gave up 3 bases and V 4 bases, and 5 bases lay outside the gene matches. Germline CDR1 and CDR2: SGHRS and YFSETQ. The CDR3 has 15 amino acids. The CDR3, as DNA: TGCGCCAGCAGCCAGGGACAGGGATTCTACAATGAGCAGTTCTTC. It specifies CASSQGQGFYNEQFF.

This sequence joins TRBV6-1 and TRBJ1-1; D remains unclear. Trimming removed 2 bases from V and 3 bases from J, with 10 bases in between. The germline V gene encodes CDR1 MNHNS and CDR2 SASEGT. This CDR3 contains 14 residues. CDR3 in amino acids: CASSETGRYTEAFF. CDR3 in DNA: TGTGCCAGCAGTGAAACGGGGAGGTACACTGAAGCTTTCTTT.

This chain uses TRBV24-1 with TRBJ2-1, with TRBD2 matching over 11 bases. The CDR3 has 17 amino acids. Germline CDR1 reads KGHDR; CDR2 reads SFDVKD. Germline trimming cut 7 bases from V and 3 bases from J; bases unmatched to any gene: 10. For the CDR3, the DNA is TGTGCCACCAGCACTACTAGCGGGAGCGCCGTCTACAATGAGCAGTTCTTC. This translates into CATSTTSGSAVYNEQFF.

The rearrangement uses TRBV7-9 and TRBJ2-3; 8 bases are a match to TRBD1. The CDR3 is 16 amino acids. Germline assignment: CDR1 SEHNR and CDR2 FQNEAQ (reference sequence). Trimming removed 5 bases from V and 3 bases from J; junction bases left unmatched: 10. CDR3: CASSQASGGWTDTQYF. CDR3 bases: TGTGCCAGCAGCCAAGCTTCAGGGGGCTGGACAGATACGCAGTATTTT. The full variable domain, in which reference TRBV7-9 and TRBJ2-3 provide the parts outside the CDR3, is DTGVSQNPRHKITKRGQNVTFRCDPISEHNRLYWYRQTLGQGPEFLTYFQNEAQLEKSRLLSDRFSAERPKGSFSTLEIQRTEQGDSAMYLCASSQASGGWTDTQYFGPGTRLTVL.